This T cell receptor (beta chain) emerged from a study of blood T cell repertoires in COVID-19 (dated by TCRdb to the early 2020s). Concerning the study at large: Samples covering the acute and convalescent phases of COVID-19 were provided by collaborators in the United States, Italy and Spain. Samples came from the ongoing ImmuneRACE study (first 160 participants) plus 1,254 subjects from 6 global collaborators. The repertoires were released in a freely available public database intended as a resource for research on the immune response to SARS-CoV-2. The prospective study material was composed of cDNA or gDNA derived from T cells, B-cell-depleted T cells, or PBMCs. The dataset comprised deeply sampled blood TCRbeta repertoires from subjects exposed to, actively infected with, or recovered from COVID-19. A de-identified subject ID, COVID-19 status, age in years and sex were almost always included in the sample metadata. Where available, HLA class I and class II types were taken from metadata supplied by the sample provider and were not determined by assay-based typing.

The study at large found these results: Clinical and demographic metadata were provided uncurated, with the amount varying by source and participant.

CDR1 is given as LGHNA and CDR2 as YNFKEQ, both from the germline V gene. V loses 1 base at its end and J loses 4 bases; junction bases beyond the gene matches: 5. The CDR3 contains 15 residues, cysteine and phenylalanine counted. CDR3 DNA only is kept here, 45 bases in frame from base 1. The immunoSEQ Assay, a bias-controlled multiplex PCR, was used to amplify TCRbeta CDR3 regions from genomic DNA. Turning to the authors' computational methods: The number of nucleated cells in each sample was estimated by amplification of reference gene primers within the assay. Sequence reads were collapsed and filtered to measure the absolute abundance of every unique TCRbeta CDR3 rearrangement. Productive Simpson clonality was computed per sample as the square root of Simpson's diversity index over productive rearrangements. Sourced from immuneACCESS, this table was stored by TCRdb with only in-frame sequences that have V and J called. A share of the clones is absent; for the studies checked, an unresolved V gene accounts for under half, and the remainder has no known explanation. V, J and clone size reflect that table, while D and trimming were determined from the DNA. The sample table contains a few hundred thousand clones; only one count was recorded for roughly 80% of them. Jointly, the top ten make up around 1% of the sample.

On this clone itself: No cognate antigen has been identified for it. Within one base of it there is no much larger clone, and no base qualities were kept.

Collaborating institutions collected whole blood in K2EDTA tubes following their own protocols. For TCRbeta analysis, collaborators shipped samples in one of three forms: frozen whole blood, isolated PBMCs, or DNA extracted from either of those sample types. The sequencing input was peripheral blood. The rearranged segments are TRBV4-2 and TRBJ2-7, with 9 middle bases fitting TRBD1. This TCR derives from a human donor with acute or convalescent COVID-19. The donor label of this sample is uncertain. The DNA is as follows: TGTGCCAGCAGCCAAGGCACAGGGGGCGTTTACGAGCAGTACTTC. This translates into CASSQGTGGVYEQYF.